This TCR beta chain was found in a study of T cells in Graves' hyperthyroidism and ophthalmopathy (dated by TCRdb to the late 2010s). Some background on the complete study: Peripheral blood samples were taken at the time of initial diagnosis, prior to any treatment. To identify TCR V-J signatures that set the groups apart, the researchers used a discovery cohort of 90 to 100 patients, made up of 40 to 45 with Graves' ophthalmopathy and around 58 with stable Graves' hyperthyroidism. Whether ophthalmopathy could be predicted prospectively was tested in an independent validation cohort made up of fewer than 20 hyperthyroidism patients plus 17 patients who later progressed to ophthalmopathy. The 90 to 100 discovery patients were randomly split 7:3 into training and test sets. In addition, the study compared T-cell repertoires in thyroid tissue and in blood from about 6 Graves' hyperthyroidism patients. Following sampling, methimazole starting at 30 mg daily was given to hyperthyroidism patients, and high-dose intravenous methylprednisolone was given to ophthalmopathy patients. The paper describes TCR Vbeta CDR3 sequencing of fewer than 150 peripheral blood samples, made up of some 42 ophthalmopathy patients, approximately 76 hyperthyroidism patients and 17 progressor patients.

The TCR beta CDR3 regions were amplified from RNA transcripts. A first-round RT-PCR of the TCR CDR3 used the HTBI primer set with the Qiagen OneStep RT-PCR kit. The libraries were constructed in a second round of multiplex PCR and then size-selected and purified. Paired-end sequencing of the libraries was performed with 100 bp reads on an Illumina HiSeq2000. The authors' pipeline ran thus. SOAPnuke was used to process the raw data, throwing out any read that contained adapters or uncalled bases, had a mean Phred below 15, or lacked an exact constant-primer or identifier match. High-quality paired reads were merged using COPE v1.2.5, and each unique nucleotide sequence was defined as a clonotype. MiTCR v1.1 was used to align clonotypes to the IMGT TRBV, TRBD and TRBJ reference segments. The analysis was restricted to V-J combinations with a frequency above 0.0001, which together covered just over 99% of the repertoires. The TCS score was defined as F50 (clonal expansion) divided by E x V (chaos), with BLOSUM62-based TCRdist calculated between CDR3 peptides within each V-J. Welch's t-statistics and random forest reduced 500 to 650 V-J features to around 14, which were used in a naive Bayes classifier (R e1071). TCRdb reprocessed the public reads (quality trimming at Q25 with fastp, clone calling with MiXCR) and kept in-frame beta chains. Every CDR3 protein is listed once, alongside the most common genes and DNA of its rows. The V and J calls come from TCRdb's annotation, not from the publication. The sample records about 100,000 distinct CDR3 sequences, approximately 16% of which are singletons. The ten largest clones capture around two fifths of the sample.

From cysteine to phenylalanine, the CDR3 is 15 amino acids long. The read is trimmed to its CDR3 DNA, 45 bases read in frame from base 1. Via the germline V gene, CDR1 is SGHRS and CDR2 YFSETQ. V loses 0 bases, J loses 1 base, and the germline ends lie 10 bases apart. Findings and caveats that apply to the study as a whole: In validation, the model predicted progression to ophthalmopathy a median of about 6.5 months before onset, with around 70% sensitivity and roughly 72% specificity. Most expanded thyroid clonotypes (frequency above 0.001) were also detected in blood, suggesting blood repertoires may reflect thyroid immune responses. A model built on a 13 V-J signature distinguished ophthalmopathy from stable hyperthyroidism, reaching roughly 88% sensitivity and approximately 83% specificity in cross-validation and 80%/75% in testing. No statistical method was used to fix the sample size in advance, and group allocation was not hidden from the investigators.

This clonotype was observed at least ten times. The clone's antigen remains unknown. No much larger clone is present one base from it, and per-base qualities are unavailable. A patient counted as having stable Graves' hyperthyroidism if no progression to ophthalmopathy occurred over 18 months of follow-up. Hyperthyroidism patients were aged 18 to 65 years and newly diagnosed, with disease duration of less than 2 months. Any patient with an uncontrolled infection, another autoimmune disease, pregnancy or lactation was excluded. Diagnoses were established on the basis of clinical symptoms, serum thyroxine and TRAb, thyroid ultrasound, and orbital computed tomography. PBMCs were separated from about 10 ml of fresh peripheral blood using Ficoll-Paque density gradient centrifugation. Trizol reagent was used to extract total RNA, and RNA quality was then checked on an Agilent 2100 Bioanalyzer.

The source material was blood. The receptor comes from a woman in her forties or fifties with Graves' hyperthyroidism. The rearrangement joined TRBV5-1 to TRBJ1-1, with the identity of the D gene unclear. The nucleotide sequence reads as follows: TGCGCCAGCAGCTTGGCCGCGGGTCGGAACACTGAAGCTTTCTTT. Translated, it gives CASSLAAGRNTEAFF.